One sample yielded the 30 T cell receptor beta chains listed below, sequenced in a study of human T cells and chemical hapten exposure. TCRdb passed the RACE reads through MiXCR, listing each CDR3 protein once. The sample holds tens of thousands of distinct CDR3 sequences, about 10% seen once. Sample time point: patch test 1, 2 weeks after DPC sensitization. Treatment: therapeutic diphenylcyclopropenone sensitization with weekly scalp DPC. The input for sequencing was whole blood, taken in connection with sensitization to the hapten diphenylcyclopropenone (DPC). The receptor source for this set is a middle-aged man with alopecia areata. Some clones in this sample may be carry-over from other donors' samples.

This clonotype was observed a few times. This chain links TRBV29-1 with TRBJ2-1; TRBD1 aligns across 8 bases. Trimming at V came to 6 bases and at J to 9 bases, leaving 4 bases not matched to a gene. CDR1 and CDR2 from the germline V gene are SQVTM and ANQGSEA. The CDR3 contains 11 residues. CDR3 in amino acids: CSVRQGPEQFF. The CDR3 region has the DNA TGCAGCGTGCGACAGGGGCCTGAGCAGTTCTTC.

There are a few counts of this clonotype. The rearrangement joins TRBV25-1 to TRBJ2-7, with D unclear. Between the trimmed V and J ends, which lost 3 bases and 0 bases, there was a span of 9 bases. This CDR3 region has 14 residues. Germline CDR1 is MGHDK and CDR2 is SYGVNS. As DNA, the CDR3 is TGTGCCAGCAGTGATGGTGTACACTCCTACGAGCAGTACGTC. Protein sequence: CASSDGVHSYEQYV.

This clonotype has at least ten counts. The chain has TRBV13 and TRBJ1-1, with 12 bases identical to TRBD1. Germline CDR1 PRHDT, CDR2 FYEKMQ (reference sequence). Germline trimming cut 4 bases from V and 2 bases from J; bases unmatched to any gene: 5. The CDR3 totals 16 residues. The CDR3: CASSSGTGGLNTEAFF. The CDR3 DNA follows: TGTGCCAGCAGCTCCGGGACAGGGGGCCTAAACACTGAAGCTTTCTTT.

This clonotype was seen more than once but under ten times. CDR3 DNA sequence: TGTGCCATCAGTGAGTCTCCGGGAGACTACGAGCAGTACGTC. Its translation is CAISESPGDYEQYV. This chain links TRBV10-3 with TRBJ2-7; tentative D call: TRBD2 (6 bases). The germline V gene encodes CDR1 ENHRY and CDR2 SYGVKD. Trimming removed 0 bases from V and 3 bases from J, with 9 bases in between. The CDR3 loop spans 14 amino acids.

This clonotype was seen repeatedly, ten times or more. The chain couples TRBV10-3 to TRBJ2-3; 10 bases line up with TRBD2. From germline, CDR1 is ENHRY and CDR2 SYGVKD. With 2 bases clipped from V and 1 base from J, the junction kept 6 bases outside the gene matches. The length of the CDR3 is 17 residues. The CDR3 DNA follows: TGTGCCATCAGTGAGGTGGTAGCGGGAGGAGGCACAGATACGCAGTATTTT. This sequence encodes CAISEVVAGGGTDTQYF.

Ten or more counts support this clonotype. J is TRBJ1-5 and V is TRBV7-3, with D uncertain. The CDR3 spans 20 residues. Germline CDR1 and CDR2: SGHTA and FQGTGA. Trimming stripped 3 bases from V and 3 bases from J, with 27 bases between. CDR3 residues: CASSFISGFNGSLDNQPQHF. Here the CDR3 DNA reads TGTGCCAGCAGCTTCATATCGGGGTTTAACGGGAGCCTAGACAATCAGCCCCAGCATTTT.

This clonotype was seen a few times. CDR3 sequence: CASSLDRGGEKLFF. The CDR3 DNA follows: TGTGCCAGCAGCCTAGACAGGGGAGGGGAAAAACTGTTTTTT. This chain connects TRBV7-2 to TRBJ1-4, with 8 bases aligning to TRBD1. The CDR3 sequence is 14 residues long. Germline V gene lookup returns CDR1 SGHTA and CDR2 FQGNSA. Trimming cost V 5 bases and J 8 bases; bases outside gene matches: 7.

This clonotype was recorded many times. CDR3 coding DNA: TGTGCCAGCAGCACCGGCGGAACTACGCAGTATTTT. Translating it yields CASSTGGTTQYF. The J gene is TRBJ2-3, the V gene TRBV7-8; D unresolved. Germline CDR1 and CDR2: SGHVS and FQNEAQ. This CDR3 region has 12 residues. V was pared by 5 bases and J by 8 bases, with 11 bases between.

The genes are TRBV6-2 or TRBV6-3 and TRBJ2-1; the match to TRBD2 covers 9 bases. After removal of 2 bases from V and 5 bases from J, the junction contained 7 bases not matched to a gene. Germline assignment: CDR1 MNHEY and CDR2 SVGEGT. The CDR3 loop spans 16 amino acids. In DNA, the CDR3 is TGTGCCAGCAGTTACGGAGCGGGAGGCCTGAACAATGAGCAGTTCTTC. Translated, it gives CASSYGAGGLNNEQFF.

This clonotype showed up many times. The chain links TRBV7-9 to TRBJ1-2; perhaps TRBD1 as D (5 bases). Germline V gene sequence: CDR1 SEHNR, CDR2 FQNEAQ (reference sequence). V was trimmed by 11 bases and J by 8 bases, leaving 27 bases between them. This CDR3 has 15 residues. The CDR3 DNA sequence: TGTGCCCTGAACGGACGGACGGCGGTGGGGGACGGCTACACCTTC. This encodes CALNGRTAVGDGYTF.

This clonotype came up many times. The V and J genes are TRBV7-9 and TRBJ2-7; unclear D gene. The V gene's germline CDR1 is SEHNR and CDR2 FQNEAQ (reference sequence). CDR3 length: 14 residues. The V end was cut by 11 bases, the J end by 2 bases, with 19 bases between. The DNA of the CDR3 is TGTGCCCGACTTGCATCCCTACAGACCTACGAGCAGTACGTC. The encoded protein is CARLASLQTYEQYV.

For this clonotype: A junction end diverges from the germline sequence, so it may reflect a read error. The V and J genes are TRBV7-8 and TRBJ2-4; D is possibly TRBD1 or TRBD2 (5 bases each). Germline assignment: CDR1 SGHVS and CDR2 FQNEAQ. The CDR3 covers 14 residues. The CDR3 reads CASSVRDGIFPLCF. In DNA, the CDR3 is TGTGCCAGCAGCGTCCGGGACGGAATTTTCCCCCTTTGCTTC.

This clonotype was seen a handful of times. The V and J genes are TRBV6-2 or TRBV6-3 and TRBJ1-1; maybe TRBD1 (5 bases). Germline CDR1 and CDR2: MNHEY and SVGEGT. The CDR3 is made up of 14 amino acids. Trimming cost V 6 bases and J 1 base, with 12 bases left between them. CDR3 in DNA: TGTGCCAGCAGGCCCAGAGGGGAGAACACTGAAGCTTTCTTT. As protein: CASRPRGENTEAFF.

This clonotype came up a few times. V usage is TRBV30 and J usage is TRBJ1-2, with 7 bases fitting TRBD1. Trimming cost V 8 bases and J 7 bases; bases outside gene matches: 13. This CDR3 has 13 amino acids. Per the germline V gene, CDR1 is GTSNPN and CDR2 is SVGIG (reference sequence). CDR3 sequence reads: CAGPRQGHLGYTF. The CDR3 DNA sequence: TGTGCCGGCCCCCGACAGGGACATCTTGGCTACACCTTC.

The CDR3: CASSGQTNQPQHF. The CDR3 DNA follows: TGTGCCAGTAGTGGACAGACAAATCAGCCCCAGCATTTT. The V and J genes are TRBV19 and TRBJ1-5; D is perhaps TRBD1 (6 bases). Trimming shortened V by 5 bases and J by 4 bases, and 9 bases separated the two germline ends. The CDR3 consists of 13 residues. Per germline, CDR1 LNHDA and CDR2 SQIVND (reference sequence). The variable domain in full, completed from reference TRBV19 and TRBJ1-5, reads DGGITQSPKYLFRKEGQNVTLSCEQNLNHDAMYWYRQDPGQGLRLIYYSQIVNDFQKGDIAEGYSVSREKKESFPLTVTSAQKNPTAFYLCASSGQTNQPQHFGDGTRLSIL.

This clonotype was recorded at least ten times. J is TRBJ1-1 and V is TRBV12-3 or TRBV12-4, with D possibly matching TRBD1 (5 bases). The CDR3 sequence is 17 residues long. Trimming pared 7 bases from V and 5 bases from J, leaving 26 bases between. The CDR3 DNA sequence: TGTGCCAGCATTTATTATGGAGGAGGGGTTTCTTTTACTGAAGCTTTCTTT. It specifies CASIYYGGGVSFTEAFF.

This clonotype was counted a few times. The rearrangement joins TRBV6-6 to TRBJ2-7, with 8 bases lining up with TRBD2. Per the germline V gene, CDR1 is MNHNY and CDR2 is SVGAGI (reference sequence). This CDR3 is 13 amino acids long. With 6 bases clipped from V and 6 bases from J, the junction kept 7 bases outside the gene matches. The CDR3 nucleotides read TGTGCCAGCAGGACTAGCGAGGGGAGCGAGCAGTACTTC. Protein sequence: CASRTSEGSEQYF.

The J gene is TRBJ2-7, the V gene TRBV6-2 or TRBV6-3, with TRBD1 matching over 10 bases. The germline V gene has CDR1 MNHEY and CDR2 SVGEGT. The trim removed 6 bases at V and 12 bases at J, leaving 5 bases unmatched. The length of the CDR3 is 11 residues. CDR3 residues: CASRGRQGAYV. For the CDR3, the DNA is TGTGCCAGCAGGGGTCGACAGGGGGCGTACGTC.

This rearrangement joins TRBV15 to TRBJ2-1; 9 bases align to TRBD2. After removal of 0 bases from V and 9 bases from J, the junction contained 12 bases not matched to a gene. CDR1 is LNHNV and CDR2 is YYDKDF in the germline V gene (reference sequence). The length of the CDR3 is 17 residues. The CDR3 sequence: CATSRDRASGVLGEQFF. Written as DNA, the CDR3 is TGTGCCACCAGCAGAGATCGGGCTAGCGGGGTCCTCGGTGAGCAGTTCTTC.

The rearrangement uses TRBV6-2 or TRBV6-3 and TRBJ1-1, with D perhaps TRBD1 (6 bases). The CDR3 covers 16 residues. CDR1 and CDR2 from the germline V gene are MNHEY and SVGEGT. Trimming took off 4 bases at V and 1 base at J, with 16 bases between the two ends. The CDR3, as DNA: TGTGCCAGCAGTTTCTCCCGGACAGCCTCGAACACTGAAGCTTTCTTT. Its translation: CASSFSRTASNTEAFF.

This clonotype was seen a handful of times. This chain links TRBV6-5 with TRBJ2-2, with 8 bases aligning to TRBD1. The J segment lost 5 bases and the V segment lost 6 bases, leaving 8 bases of the junction unmatched. From germline, CDR1 is MNHEY and CDR2 SVGAGI. CDR3 size: 15 residues. The CDR3 is CASSQTGAPTGELFF. The CDR3 nucleotides are TGTGCCAGCAGCCAGACAGGGGCCCCAACCGGGGAGCTGTTTTTT.

This clonotype appeared a single time. This sequence joins TRBV14 and TRBJ2-3, with no clear D. V was shortened by 5 bases and J by 2 bases, with 17 bases between the two germline ends. Germline CDR1 SGHDN, CDR2 FVKESK. This CDR3 has 16 amino acids. The CDR3 region is CASSELVQSHTDTQYF. The CDR3, as DNA: TGTGCCAGCAGCGAATTGGTACAATCGCACACAGATACGCAGTATTTT. The full variable domain, with the rest looked up from reference TRBV14 and TRBJ2-3, is EAGVTQFPSHSVIEKGQTVTLRCDPISGHDNLYWYRRVMGKEIKFLLHFVKESKQDESGMPNNRFLAERTGGTYSTLKVQPAELEDSGVYFCASSELVQSHTDTQYFGPGTRLTVL.

This clonotype turned up a few times. The gene calls are TRBV4-2 and TRBJ2-4, with D unclear. Trimming shortened V by 4 bases and J by 6 bases, and 16 bases separated the two germline ends. The CDR3 covers 15 residues. CDR1 is LGHNA, CDR2 YNFKEQ, per germline. The CDR3 DNA is TGTGCCAGCAGCCTAGTCCAGGCAGGCAGAAACATTCAGTACTTC. Residues: CASSLVQAGRNIQYF.

The rearrangement links TRBV2 to TRBJ2-2; 13 bases are a match to TRBD2. This CDR3 is 20 amino acids long. CDR1 SNHLY and CDR2 FYNNEI come from the germline V gene. Trimming at V came to 4 bases and at J to 4 bases, leaving 15 bases not matched to a gene. For the CDR3, the DNA is TGTGCCAGCAGTGGGGTCGGCGGACTAGCGGGAGTTGGACCCACCGGGGAGCTGTTTTTT. Its translation is CASSGVGGLAGVGPTGELFF.

This clonotype was seen at least ten times. The J gene is TRBJ2-3, the V gene TRBV18; D is unclear. Per the germline V gene, CDR1 is KGHSH and CDR2 is LQKENI. Trimming removed 2 bases at V and 0 bases at J, with 6 bases between. The CDR3 contains 14 residues. The CDR3 DNA is TGTGCCAGCTCACCAGGGCTGAGCACAGATACGCAGTATTTT. This translates into CASSPGLSTDTQYF.

The V gene is TRBV19, the J gene TRBJ2-7, with 8 positions matching TRBD2. Germline V lookup: CDR1 LNHDA, CDR2 SQIVND (reference sequence). The CDR3 sequence is 13 residues long. The V segment lost 5 bases and the J segment 4 bases; nucleotides outside the gene matches: 4. CDR3 amino acids: CASSWSSGYEQYV. Here the CDR3 DNA reads TGTGCCAGTAGTTGGTCTAGCGGGTACGAGCAGTACGTC.

The V gene is TRBV29-1, the J gene TRBJ2-1, with D maybe TRBD2 (6 bases). Germline V CDR1 and CDR2: SQVTM, ANQGSEA. CDR3 length equals 15 residues. Trimming took 0 bases from V and 9 from J, leaving 18 bases between them. The CDR3 DNA is TGCAGCGTTGAAGATGACGGGGGATATGCAAGTGAGCAGTTCTTC. This gives the protein CSVEDDGGYASEQFF.

The chain is built from TRBV19 and TRBJ2-6, with unresolved D. The V end was cut by 5 bases, the J end by 4 bases, with 9 bases between. Germline V lookup: CDR1 LNHDA, CDR2 SQIVND (reference sequence). The CDR3 sequence is 14 residues long. The CDR3 here is CASSPIVGANVLTF. The CDR3 region has the DNA TGTGCCAGTAGTCCCATCGTCGGGGCCAACGTCCTGACTTTC.

The chain is built from TRBV28 and TRBJ1-5; TRBD1 aligns across 10 bases. Trimming took 5 bases from V and 5 from J; bases not matched to a gene: 3. Germline V lookup: CDR1 MDHEN, CDR2 SYDVKM. This CDR3 has 14 amino acids. CDR3 amino acids: CASSKGQGHQPQHF. The CDR3 bases are TGTGCCAGCAGTAAGGGACAGGGGCATCAGCCCCAGCATTTT.

This clonotype was seen more than once but under ten times. The chain has TRBV7-3 and TRBJ2-1; 9 nucleotides match TRBD1. Germline V CDR1 and CDR2: SGHTA, FQGTGA. The V segment lost 5 bases and the J segment 5 bases; nucleotides outside the gene matches: 7. The CDR3 is 15 residues long. CDR3 protein: CASSPPGQGHNEQFF. CDR3 nucleotides: TGTGCCAGCAGCCCCCCGGGACAGGGTCACAATGAGCAGTTCTTC.